These 8 T cell receptor beta chains originate from one sample sequenced in a study of Graves' ophthalmopathy and Graves' hyperthyroidism. RNA transcripts yielded amplified TCR beta CDR3 regions. Second-round multiplex PCR came after a first-round RT-PCR that employed HTBI primers. MiXCR, run by TCRdb on the multiplex PCR reads, gives a single entry per CDR3 protein. The sample records 170,000 or so distinct CDR3 sequences, around two fifths being singletons. Sample: peripheral blood. The receptor source for this set is a man younger than 45 with Graves' ophthalmopathy.

This clonotype was seen many times. The rearrangement uses TRBV12-5 and TRBJ1-2; perhaps TRBD1 as D (5 bases). The germline V and J ends were trimmed by 2 bases and 4 bases, with 17 bases remaining between them. The length of the CDR3 is 16 residues. CDR1 and CDR2 from the germline V gene are LGHNT and FRNRAP. CDR3 DNA sequence: TGTGCTAGTGGTTTGACCCCCCGAGACAGAATCTATGGCTACACCTTC. It codes for CASGLTPRDRIYGYTF. The full variable domain, completed using reference TRBV12-5 and TRBJ1-2, is DARVTQTPRHKVTEMGQEVTMRCQPILGHNTVFWYRQTMMQGLELLAYFRNRAPLDDSGMPKDRFSAEMPDATLATLKIQPSEPRDSAVYFCASGLTPRDRIYGYTFGSGTRLTVV.

The chain joins TRBV7-2 to TRBJ2-7, with D tentatively TRBD1 or TRBD2 (5 bases each). This CDR3 spans 13 amino acids. Trimming stripped 1 base from V and 6 bases from J, with 10 bases between. Per germline, CDR1 SGHTA and CDR2 FQGNSA. CDR3 in DNA: TGTGCCAGCAGCTTAGGGGGCGGGTTCGAGCAGTACTTC. Its translation is CASSLGGGFEQYF. Full variable domain (remainder filled in from reference TRBV7-2 and TRBJ2-7): GAGVSQSPSNKVTEKGKDVELRCDPISGHTALYWYRQSLGQGLEFLIYFQGNSAPDKSGLPSDRFSAERTGGSVSTLTIQRTQQEDSAVYLCASSLGGGFEQYFGPGTRLTVT.

This clonotype has at least ten counts. The J gene is TRBJ1-1, the V gene TRBV12-5; perhaps TRBD1 as D (6 bases). Germline-derived CDR1 and CDR2 are LGHNT and FRNRAP. The CDR3 spans 12 residues. Trimming shortened V by 6 bases and J by 5 bases, and 10 bases separated the two germline ends. The CDR3 spells CASGAGATEAFF. The CDR3 DNA reads TGTGCTAGTGGGGCGGGGGCAACTGAAGCTTTCTTT. The full variable domain, in which reference TRBV12-5 and TRBJ1-1 provide the parts outside the CDR3, is DARVTQTPRHKVTEMGQEVTMRCQPILGHNTVFWYRQTMMQGLELLAYFRNRAPLDDSGMPKDRFSAEMPDATLATLKIQPSEPRDSAVYFCASGAGATEAFFGQGTRLTVV.

This clonotype was found many times. This sequence joins TRBV6-1 and TRBJ2-7; D is unresolved. The V end lost 2 bases, the J end lost 3 bases, and 14 bases lay between the germline ends. Germline lookup yields CDR1 MNHNS and CDR2 SASEGT. The CDR3 covers 15 residues. CDR3 in amino acids: CASSEWLAGDYEQYF. CDR3 DNA: TGTGCCAGCAGTGAATGGCTGGCCGGTGACTACGAGCAGTACTTC.

This clonotype came up many times. The chain joins TRBV9 to TRBJ2-5; a possible D gene is TRBD1 (6 bases). Per germline, CDR1 SGDLS and CDR2 YYNGEE. The CDR3 extends over 15 amino acids. V was pared by 0 bases and J by 1 base, with 10 bases between. Here the CDR3 reads CASSVGQGTQETQYF. The CDR3 DNA sequence: TGTGCCAGCAGCGTAGGTCAGGGGACCCAAGAGACCCAGTACTTC.

This clonotype was observed at least ten times. The genes are TRBV6-2 or TRBV6-3 and TRBJ2-5; tentatively, D is TRBD1 (5 bases). The CDR3 runs 15 residues. Trimming left V 6 bases short and J 1 base short, with 15 bases between. The germline V gene encodes CDR1 MNHEY and CDR2 SVGEGT. CDR3 bases: TGTGCCAGCAGCTCCATCAGGGTCGGCCAAGAGACCCAGTACTTC. It codes for CASSSIRVGQETQYF.

This clonotype was observed many times. The chain joins TRBV19 to TRBJ2-2; D possibly corresponds to TRBD2 (6 bases). Trimming removed 6 bases from V and 5 bases from J, with 13 bases in between. In germline, CDR1 is LNHDA, CDR2 SQIVND (reference sequence). CDR3 length: 14 amino acids. CDR3 residues: CASRTTSLTGELFF. CDR3 sequence (DNA): TGTGCCAGTAGAACGACTAGTTTGACCGGGGAGCTGTTTTTT. Full variable domain (outside the CDR3, taken from reference TRBV19 and TRBJ2-2): DGGITQSPKYLFRKEGQNVTLSCEQNLNHDAMYWYRQDPGQGLRLIYYSQIVNDFQKGDIAEGYSVSREKKESFPLTVTSAQKNPTAFYLCASRTTSLTGELFFGEGSRLTVL.

This clonotype appeared many times. This chain joins TRBV30 and TRBJ1-2; D uncertain. The CDR3 sequence is 13 residues long. Between the trimmed V and J ends, which lost 3 bases and 6 bases, there was a span of 14 bases. In germline, CDR1 is GTSNPN, CDR2 SVGIG (reference sequence). Written as DNA, the CDR3 is TGTGCCTGGAGAGGGAAGGGATCGAATGGCTACACCTTC. The encoded protein is CAWRGKGSNGYTF.